Listed here are 2 T cell receptor beta chains from one sample, sequenced in a study of cytomegalovirus exposure and HLA in healthy donors. With 60 Vbeta and 13 Jbeta primers, the PCR was carried out. Clones were read by immunoSEQ multiplex PCR, and TCRdb kept only the in-frame ones, dropping some. The table lists 180,000 or so clones, around 77% of them singletons, with 1.5% to 2% in the top ten. Sequencing used PBMCs. The source is a woman between 25 and 40 years old in good health and CMV-seronegative.

V gene TRBV5-6 combines with J gene TRBJ2-1; a weak D match, TRBD1 (5 bases). V gave up 4 bases and J gave up 4 bases, with 6 bases separating them. Germline CDR1 SGHDT, CDR2 YYEEEE. The CDR3 contains 12 residues. CDR3 sequence reads: CASSTGYNEQFF. In DNA, the CDR3 is TGTGCCAGCAGCACAGGTTACAATGAGCAGTTCTTC.

The sample holds one count of this clone. The J gene is TRBJ2-7, the V gene TRBV7-3; TRBD1 matches 9 bases. CDR1 is SGHTA and CDR2 is FQGTGA in the germline V gene. The CDR3 is 16 residues long. The V and J ends lost 5 bases and 7 bases, in that order; junction bases with no gene match: 15. CDR3 region: CASSGEGQGGIQEQYF. In nucleotides, the CDR3 is TGTGCCAGCAGCGGGGAGGGACAGGGAGGGATACAGGAGCAGTACTTC.